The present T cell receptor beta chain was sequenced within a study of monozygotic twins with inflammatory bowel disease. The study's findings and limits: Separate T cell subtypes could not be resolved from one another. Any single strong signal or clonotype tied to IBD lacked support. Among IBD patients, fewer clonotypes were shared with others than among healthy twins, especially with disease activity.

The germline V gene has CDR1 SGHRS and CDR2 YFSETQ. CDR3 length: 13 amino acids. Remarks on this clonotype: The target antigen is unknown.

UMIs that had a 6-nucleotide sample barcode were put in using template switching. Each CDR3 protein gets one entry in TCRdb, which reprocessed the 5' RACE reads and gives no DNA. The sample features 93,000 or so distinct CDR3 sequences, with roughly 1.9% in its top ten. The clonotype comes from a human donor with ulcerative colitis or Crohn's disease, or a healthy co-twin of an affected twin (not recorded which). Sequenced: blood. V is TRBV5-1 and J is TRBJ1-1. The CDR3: CASSLSQITEAFF.